These 30 T cell receptor beta chains were all obtained from the same sample, sequenced in a study of shared clonotypes between healthy human individuals. Sequencing was performed with immunoSEQ multiplex PCR; in TCRdb, only in-frame clones are kept and a portion is missing. This table holds about 520,000 clones, 70% to 80% found once. The specimen sequenced was PBMCs. The source is a woman in her forties in good health. Some clones in this sample may be carry-over from other donors' samples.

The chain carries TRBV5-1 and TRBJ2-1; D is unresolved. Per the germline V gene, CDR1 is SGHRS and CDR2 is YFSETQ. The CDR3 is made up of 16 amino acids. V lost 0 bases, J lost 0 bases, and 10 bases lay in between. The CDR3, as DNA: TGCGCCAGCAGCTTGGCCTCTTCTGGCTCCTACAATGAGCAGTTCTTC. Its translation is CASSLASSGSYNEQFF.

J is TRBJ2-2 and V is TRBV6-6; D uncertain. Germline CDR1 MNHNY, CDR2 SVGAGI (reference sequence). This CDR3 spans 13 amino acids. Trimming pared 5 bases from V and 7 bases from J, leaving 11 bases between. The CDR3 sequence: CASSRLDGGELFF. CDR3 DNA: TGTGCCAGCAGTCGCCTGGACGGCGGGGAGCTGTTTTTT.

This chain uses TRBV10-2 with TRBJ1-1; weak D call: TRBD1 (6 bases). From germline, CDR1 is WSHSY and CDR2 SAAADI. This CDR3 comprises 13 residues. Trimming removed 5 bases at V and 3 bases at J, with 10 bases between. The CDR3 region has the DNA TGCGCCAGCAGTAGACAGGAGGACACTGAAGCTTTCTTT. Its translation: CASSRQEDTEAFF.

V is TRBV27 and J is TRBJ1-5; 7 positions match TRBD1. Germline lookup yields CDR1 MNHEY and CDR2 SMNVEV (reference sequence). This CDR3 spans 14 amino acids. Trimming took 6 bases from V and 6 from J; bases not matched to a gene: 8. CDR3 bases: TGTGCCAGCAGCCCAGACAGGGAGGGTCAGCCCCAGCATTTT. Encoded protein: CASSPDREGQPQHF.

About this clone: Other nucleotide sequences in the sample specify the same CDR3. The chain couples TRBV18 to TRBJ1-5; D is undetermined. The germline V gene has CDR1 KGHSH and CDR2 LQKENI. V was clipped by 2 bases and J by 2 bases, with 7 bases between them. The CDR3 contains 14 residues. The CDR3, as DNA: TGTGCCAGCTCACCAGGGATCGGCAATCAGCCCCAGCATTTT. This translates into CASSPGIGNQPQHF.

The chain uses TRBV28 and TRBJ2-3, with 9 bases aligning to TRBD2. Trimming at V came to 1 base and at J to 5 bases, leaving 10 bases not matched to a gene. This CDR3 has 17 amino acids. CDR1 is MDHEN and CDR2 is SYDVKM in the germline V gene. CDR3 coding DNA: TGTGCCAGCAGTTTATTTTTAGCGGGAGCCAGAAGAGATACGCAGTATTTT. Protein product: CASSLFLAGARRDTQYF.

Comment on this clone: A far larger clone is a single base away, which makes a read error likely. The genes are TRBV4-1 and TRBJ2-7; D is possibly TRBD1 or TRBD2 (5 bases each). This CDR3 spans 16 amino acids. Germline loops: CDR1 MGHRA, CDR2 YSYEKL. The chain's CDR3 is CTSSQDSRTQRGEQYF. The CDR3 DNA reads TGCACCAGCAGCCAAGACTCAAGGACGCAGAGGGGCGAGCAGTACTTC.

The chain carries TRBV4-2 and TRBJ2-1; possibly TRBD1 for D (6 bases). The CDR3 runs to 16 residues. Trimming took off 5 bases at V and 4 bases at J, with 18 bases between the two ends. The germline V gene has CDR1 LGHNA and CDR2 YNFKEQ. DNA of the CDR3: TGTGCCAGCAGCTTATTAAATACAGGGAAATACAATGAGCAGTTCTTC. Its protein is CASSLLNTGKYNEQFF.

The chain couples TRBV7-9 to TRBJ2-3, with a weak D call TRBD2 (6 bases). The germline gives CDR1 SEHNR, CDR2 FQNEAQ (reference sequence). Trimming left V 5 bases short and J 0 bases short, with 15 bases between. The CDR3 spans 16 residues. The CDR3 coding sequence is TGTGCCAGCAGCCGTGGCTCCGGGGGTAGCACAGATACGCAGTATTTT. Its translation: CASSRGSGGSTDTQYF. Variable domain in full (rest from reference TRBV7-9 and TRBJ2-3): DTGVSQNPRHKITKRGQNVTFRCDPISEHNRLYWYRQTLGQGPEFLTYFQNEAQLEKSRLLSDRFSAERPKGSFSTLEIQRTEQGDSAMYLCASSRGSGGSTDTQYFGPGTRLTVL.

The gene calls are TRBV5-1 and TRBJ2-7; 10 bases map to TRBD1. Looked up from germline, CDR1 is SGHRS and CDR2 is YFSETQ. CDR3 length: 16 residues. The J segment lost 5 bases and the V segment lost 4 bases, leaving 12 bases of the junction unmatched. The DNA for the CDR3 is TGCGCCAGCAGCACACTTCCGGGACAGGGGTCGGACGAGCAGTACTTC. It codes for CASSTLPGQGSDEQYF.

This chain links TRBV28 with TRBJ1-4, with 8 bases aligning to TRBD1. Losses at the gene ends were 6 bases for V and 6 bases for J; bases not matched to a gene: 3. This CDR3 contains 13 residues. The germline V gene has CDR1 MDHEN and CDR2 SYDVKM. The chain's CDR3 is CASRDRVDEKLFF. The CDR3 bases are TGTGCCAGCAGGGACAGGGTCGATGAAAAACTGTTTTTT.

A word on this clone: Other DNA sequences in the same sample also yield this CDR3. CDR3: CASSLAGGRNEQFF. The CDR3, as DNA: TGTGCCAGCAGCTTGGCGGGAGGGAGGAATGAGCAGTTCTTC. The chain joins TRBV5-4 to TRBJ2-1; TRBD2 agrees at 8 bases. CDR3 size: 14 residues. Germline CDR1 reads SGHNT; CDR2 reads YYREEE (reference sequence). The trim removed 0 bases at V and 7 bases at J, leaving 3 bases unmatched.

This chain uses TRBV11-1 with TRBJ2-1, with D hard to call. Germline values: CDR1 SGHAT, CDR2 FQDESV (reference sequence). The V end lost 4 bases, the J end lost 3 bases, and 16 bases lay between the germline ends. There are 16 residues in the CDR3. DNA for the CDR3: TGTGCCAGCAGCTACCTCTACGCGGAAGACTACAATGAGCAGTTCTTC. Its translation is CASSYLYAEDYNEQFF.

The chain joins TRBV10-1 to TRBJ2-5; a weak D match, TRBD1 (6 bases). V lost 6 bases to trimming and J lost 2 bases, with 10 bases between them. This CDR3 spans 13 amino acids. The V gene's germline CDR1 is WNHNN and CDR2 SYGVQD (reference sequence). In DNA form, the CDR3 reads TGCGCCAGCAGCTCGGACAGACAAGAGACCCAGTACTTC. It codes for CASSSDRQETQYF.

V gene TRBV6-5 combines with J gene TRBJ2-3; D might be TRBD2 (5 bases). V lost 2 bases, J lost 2 bases, and 5 bases lay in between. The CDR3 is 13 residues long. Germline V CDR1 and CDR2: MNHEY, SVGAGI. The CDR3 DNA reads as TGTGCCAGCAGTTACCGGGACACAGATACGCAGTATTTT. It encodes CASSYRDTDTQYF.

V usage is TRBV9 and J usage is TRBJ2-3; 10 nucleotides line up with TRBD2. V lost 1 base and J lost 5; bases outside the gene matches: 1. CDR1 is SGDLS, CDR2 YYNGEE, per germline. The length of the CDR3 is 14 residues. This CDR3 reads CASSVSGRGDTQYF. The CDR3, as DNA: TGTGCCAGCAGCGTAAGCGGGAGGGGAGATACGCAGTATTTT.

This clone was recorded once. The rearrangement joins TRBV6-5 to TRBJ2-7; 11 positions match TRBD2. Germline values: CDR1 MNHEY, CDR2 SVGAGI. Unmatched junction bases numbered 8, after V lost 7 bases and J lost 6 bases. The CDR3 sequence is 14 residues long. CDR3 region: CASMLAGGFREQYF. The CDR3 nucleotides read TGTGCCAGCATGTTAGCGGGAGGGTTTCGCGAGCAGTACTTC.

The rearrangement links TRBV7-8 to TRBJ2-5; D is possibly TRBD2 (6 bases). Trimming took 5 bases from V and 3 from J, leaving 13 bases between them. Germline V gene data show CDR1 as SGHVS and CDR2 as FQNEAQ. The CDR3 covers 14 residues. The CDR3 region has the DNA TGTGCCAGCAGCACCAGACTAGGGGAAGAGACCCAGTACTTC. Translated: CASSTRLGEETQYF.

The chain joins TRBV7-2 to TRBJ1-1; no clear D. There are 11 residues in the CDR3. The V gene lost 5 bases and the J gene lost 4 bases, with 5 bases spanning the gap. Per the germline V gene, CDR1 is SGHTA and CDR2 is FQGNSA. The CDR3 here is CASSPLTEAFF. The CDR3 bases are TGTGCCAGCAGCCCCCTCACTGAAGCTTTCTTT.

The CDR3 nucleotides are TGTGCCAGCAGGGGTCAGGGGCTCTACGAGCAGTACTTC. Amino acid sequence: CASRGQGLYEQYF. The rearrangement joins TRBV28 to TRBJ2-7; D is possibly TRBD1 (6 bases). V lost 6 bases to trimming and J lost 3 bases, with 12 bases between them. In germline, CDR1 is MDHEN, CDR2 SYDVKM. The CDR3 spans 13 residues.

This rearrangement joins TRBV2 to TRBJ2-5, with 10 bases fitting TRBD1. The J call may be incorrect, as the DNA end agrees better with TRBJ2-7. The germline V gene encodes CDR1 SNHLY and CDR2 FYNNEI. This CDR3 spans 21 amino acids. This chain's CDR3 is CASSDGTGEAGRAMNLYEQYF. DNA for the CDR3: TGTGCCAGCAGTGACGGGACAGGGGAGGCCGGGAGGGCCATGAATCTCTACGAGCAGTACTTC.

A note on this clone: With a far larger clone one base away, a read error is the likely cause. This sample includes further DNA sequences coding for the same CDR3. This chain uses TRBV10-1 with TRBJ1-1, with 7 bases aligning to TRBD1. The CDR3 is made up of 13 amino acids. CDR1 and CDR2 from the germline V gene are WNHNN and SYGVQD (reference sequence). CDR3 nucleotide sequence: TGCGCCAGCAGACAGGGGACGAACACTGAGGCTTTCTTT. Protein: CASRQGTNTEAFF.

The CDR3 nucleotides are TGTGCCAGCAGTTCGACTAGCGGGAGCAGGGTTGAGCAGTTCTTC. The encoded protein is CASSSTSGSRVEQFF. The chain joins TRBV2 to TRBJ2-1, with 12 positions matching TRBD2. V lost 5 bases, J lost 9 bases, and 8 bases stayed unmatched. The CDR3 consists of 15 residues. Germline lookup yields CDR1 SNHLY and CDR2 FYNNEI.

The V gene is TRBV11-2, the J gene TRBJ2-1; 10 bases line up with TRBD2. V was clipped by 4 bases and J by 4 bases; unmatched bases: 4. The germline gives CDR1 SGHAT, CDR2 FQNNGV. The CDR3 has 15 amino acids. The DNA for the CDR3 is TGTGCCAGCAGCTCCCTAGCGGGAGTGTACAATGAGCAGTTCTTC. Its translation: CASSSLAGVYNEQFF.

This chain uses TRBV4-1 with TRBJ2-1, with 11 bases fitting TRBD2. J was trimmed by 3 bases and V by 1 base; bases with no gene match: 14. The CDR3 has 20 residues. Germline V gene data show CDR1 as MGHRA and CDR2 as YSYEKL. Written as DNA, the CDR3 is TGCGCCAGCAGCCAAGCTAGCGGGAGGCCCCTCTTGCCTCACTACAATGAGCAGTTCTTC. Translation: CASSQASGRPLLPHYNEQFF.

As for this clone: This likely traces to a read error, being one base from a far larger clone. Within the sample, other DNA sequences also encode this same CDR3. The chain couples TRBV28 to TRBJ1-1, with a tentative D call TRBD1 (5 bases). Germline CDR1 and CDR2: MDHEN and SYDVKM. V lost 6 bases and J lost 1, with 12 bases in between. This CDR3 has 14 amino acids. The DNA for the CDR3 is TGTGCCAGCAGGAGGTGGGGGGAGAACACTGAAGCTTTCTTT. Translation: CASRRWGENTEAFF.

The chain links TRBV7-2 to TRBJ1-2, with D possibly being TRBD1 (5 bases). The ends were cut back, 0 bases at V and 1 base at J, with 9 bases in the middle. CDR3 length: 15 amino acids. The V gene's germline CDR1 is SGHTA and CDR2 FQGNSA. As DNA, the CDR3 is TGTGCCAGCAGCTTAGCGCTCGGGGGTAACTATGGCTACACCTTC. It codes for CASSLALGGNYGYTF.

The rearrangement uses TRBV23-1 and TRBJ1-2; D unclear. TRBV23-1 is flagged as an ORF with uncertain function. The CDR3 loop spans 15 amino acids. Trimming took 2 bases from V and 8 from J, leaving 18 bases between them. This CDR3 is CASSQPGIRRRGYTF. Written as DNA, the CDR3 is TGCGCCAGCAGTCAACCCGGGATTCGAAGGCGGGGCTACACCTTC.

J is TRBJ2-5 and V is TRBV5-1; no definite D call. V shed 7 bases and J shed 5 bases, with 9 bases lying between them. The CDR3 covers 11 residues. Germline CDR1 SGHRS, CDR2 YFSETQ. CDR3 protein: CASSFHETQYF. The CDR3, as DNA: TGCGCCAGCTCTTTTCATGAGACCCAGTACTTC.

V gene TRBV7-9 combines with J gene TRBJ2-5; 8 bases align to TRBD1. Germline assignment: CDR1 SEHNR and CDR2 FQNEAQ (reference sequence). The CDR3 totals 15 residues. The trim removed 5 bases at V and 3 bases at J, leaving 8 bases unmatched. The CDR3 region is CASSTWTGWEETQYF. CDR3 nucleotides: TGTGCCAGCAGCACATGGACAGGGTGGGAAGAGACCCAGTACTTC.